This TCR beta chain was recorded in a study of cytomegalovirus exposure and HLA in healthy donors. Overall study results and limits: Specificity for CMV antigens was confirmed in vitro for three of the CMV-associated chains. HLA restriction was apparent for most CMV-associated TCR beta chains in a later analysis. Investigators reported some 150 TCR beta chains as tied to cytomegalovirus.

Comment on this clone: Antigen: not known.

Primers: 60 Vbeta forward and 13 Jbeta reverse. TCRdb's table, derived via immunoSEQ multiplex PCR, lists solely in-frame clones and lacks some. This sample carries over 200,000 clones, roughly 84% of them seen once, and the ten largest clones take about 1.2%. CDR3 length equals 14 residues. The V gene lost 0 bases and the J gene lost 1 base, with 7 bases spanning the gap. Though probably carrying unrecorded immune exposures, donors were nominally healthy at sampling. Sequencing was done on a sample of PBMCs. The J gene is TRBJ2-5, the V gene TRBV5-3, with TRBD1 as a possible D gene (6 bases). TRBV5-3 is noted as an ORF with a role that remains uncertain. The source is a human donor in good health. DNA of the CDR3: TGTGCCAGAAGCTTGGGGGACATCCAAGAGACCCAGTACTTC. This sequence encodes CARSLGDIQETQYF.